This paragraph reports one TCR beta chain. What it binds is not known. The treatment is: oral pan-JAK inhibitor, 5-10 mg twice daily. Germline CDR1 and CDR2: SGHNT and YENEEA. The CDR3 runs to 12 residues. V lost 3 bases and J lost 10, with 13 bases in between. These data belong to a study of CD8+ T cells in alopecia areata. Study as a whole: Scoring treated patients' severity relied on the percentage of scalp area affected. Study results and limitations: Scalp clonality and expanded CD8+ clones among the top 100 showed significant decreases with tofacitinib.

Extraction of RNA preceded its reverse transcription into cDNA, which served as the sequencing template. This table comes from immunoSEQ multiplex PCR, and its TCRdb copy is limited to in-frame clones, with some not included. The data contain under 200,000 clones, less than 70% of them singletons. The chain links TRBV11-3 to TRBJ2-7, with D possibly TRBD1 on 5 matching bases. Sequencing used CD4+ T cells sorted from blood, obtained at week 24, from a patient treated with tofacitinib. The clonotype was recovered from a human donor with alopecia areata. CDR3 amino acids: CASSFIWGPQYF. CDR3 coding DNA: TGTGCCAGCAGCTTCATATGGGGCCCCCAGTACTTC.